This entry features one TCR beta chain sequence. The antigen remains undetermined. CDR3 length: 12 amino acids. The germline gives CDR1 SGHNT, CDR2 YYREEE (reference sequence). V gave up 6 bases and J gave up 3 bases, with 9 bases separating them. The repertoire was sequenced with immunoSEQ multiplex PCR; TCRdb's copy has only in-frame clones and lacks some. The sample lists about 100,000 clones, around 90% occurring once. The data stem from a study of T cell responses to AZD1222 COVID-19 vaccine. Study-wide results and caveats: Females made up more of the donors, who were largely white British, and clonal diversity may have come out too low.

This rearrangement joins TRBV5-4 to TRBJ1-2, with TRBD1 as a possible D gene (5 bases). This specimen was peripheral blood, taken on day 0 of AZD1222 vaccination. The TCR originated in an adult in good health. This CDR3 is CASMGGYYGYTF. The CDR3 DNA follows: TGTGCCAGCATGGGGGGGTACTATGGCTACACCTTC.